These 29 T cell receptor beta chains came from one sample sequenced in a study of CD8 T cells in ankylosing spondylitis. General study findings and limits: A TCR beta motif of fewer than ten highly homologous variants seemed to mark ankylosing spondylitis blood.

Each CDR3 protein gets one entry after TCRdb re-called the 5' RACE reads with MiXCR. Here the sample spans 700,000 to 850,000 distinct CDR3 sequences, about 12% being singletons. Which antigens these TCRs recognize remains unknown. The sample taken for sequencing was blood, either unsorted or a sorted T cell fraction (not recorded which). The receptors shown here come from a male donor with ankylosing spondylitis.

The chain joins TRBV6-2 or TRBV6-3 to TRBJ2-5; D gene unclear. Trimming took 0 bases from V and 5 from J, leaving 10 bases between them. CDR1 is MNHEY, CDR2 SVGEGT, per germline. This CDR3 contains 14 residues. CDR3 nucleotide sequence: TGTGCCAGCAGTTACTCGATAGGTGGGGAGACCCAGTACTTC. Its translation is CASSYSIGGETQYF.

This clonotype has ten or more counts. J is TRBJ1-2 and V is TRBV6-1; D might be TRBD1 (6 bases). This CDR3 spans 13 amino acids. CDR1 is MNHNS and CDR2 is SASEGT in the germline V gene. V lost 8 bases and J lost 4, with 14 bases in between. DNA for the CDR3: TGTGCCAGCCGCGCAGGGGTCCTCTATGGCTACACCTTC. Translating gives CASRAGVLYGYTF.

The CDR3 bases are TGTGCCAGCAGTTCCACCCCAGGAGCGGGAGGATACAATGAGCAGTTCTTC. It codes for CASSSTPGAGGYNEQFF. The chain carries TRBV6-5 and TRBJ2-1; 9 positions match TRBD2. This CDR3 is built from 17 residues. V lost 4 bases to trimming and J lost 4 bases; unmatched junction nucleotides: 11. Germline lookup yields CDR1 MNHEY and CDR2 SVGAGI.

This clonotype has at least ten counts. This rearrangement joins TRBV12-3 or TRBV12-4 to TRBJ2-7; maybe TRBD2 (5 bases). V lost 8 bases, J lost 6 bases, and 17 bases lay in between. The CDR3 sequence is 13 residues long. In DNA, the CDR3 is TGTGCCAGCTGTTGGACTCAGACTTCCGAGCAGTACTTC. Its protein product is CASCWTQTSEQYF.

A few counts support this clonotype. V is TRBV20-1 and J is TRBJ2-3; D could derive from TRBD1 or TRBD2 (5 bases each). CDR1 and CDR2 (germline): DFQATT, SNEGSKA (reference sequence). V was shortened by 3 bases and J by 2 bases, with 9 bases between the two germline ends. The CDR3 has 13 residues. The DNA of the CDR3 is TGCAGTGCTAGCGGGGCGTTCACAGATACGCAGTATTTT. This translates into CSASGAFTDTQYF.

This clonotype occurred many times. The rearrangement uses TRBV12-3 or TRBV12-4 and TRBJ1-2, with D maybe TRBD1 (5 bases). The V and J ends lost 3 bases and 7 bases respectively, with 15 bases between them. CDR3 size: 14 residues. CDR3 residues: CASSFRQQISGYTF. The CDR3 DNA sequence: TGTGCCAGCAGTTTTCGACAGCAAATTAGTGGCTACACCTTC.

The rearrangement joins TRBV5-1 to TRBJ2-3, with D possibly matching TRBD2 (5 bases). In germline, CDR1 is SGHRS, CDR2 YFSETQ. V was shortened by 4 bases and J by 0 bases, with 15 bases between the two germline ends. The CDR3 runs to 16 residues. The CDR3 coding sequence is TGCGCCAGCAGCATATCCCCTCGCGGGAGCACAGATACGCAGTATTTT. Encoded protein: CASSISPRGSTDTQYF. The full variable domain, its missing parts supplied by reference TRBV5-1 and TRBJ2-3, is KAGVTQTPRYLIKTRGQQVTLSCSPISGHRSVSWYQQTPGQGLQFLFEYFSETQRNKGNFPGRFSGRQFSNSRSEMNVSTLELGDSALYLCASSISPRGSTDTQYFGPGTRLTVL.

The table lists this clonotype with a few counts. The chain has TRBV20-1 and TRBJ2-1, with 10 positions matching TRBD2. Germline CDR1 and CDR2: DFQATT and SNEGSKA (reference sequence). The CDR3 consists of 15 residues. J was trimmed by 8 bases and V by 5 bases; bases with no gene match: 12. The CDR3 DNA sequence: TGCAGTGCTCTCAAGGGGGTTAGCGGGGGGCATGAGCAGTTCTTC. This sequence encodes CSALKGVSGGHEQFF.

This clonotype was seen a handful of times. The genes are TRBV5-1 and TRBJ2-4; no reliable D call. The CDR3 is made up of 13 amino acids. Per the germline V gene, CDR1 is SGHRS and CDR2 is YFSETQ. The V end lost 0 bases, the J end lost 3 bases, and 4 bases lay between the germline ends. Written as DNA, the CDR3 is TGCGCCAGCAGCTTGGGCGGCAAAAACATTCAGTACTTC. The encoded protein is CASSLGGKNIQYF.

The chain employs TRBV10-3 and TRBJ1-1; TRBD1 matches at 9 bases. Trimming took 7 bases from V and 5 from J; bases not matched to a gene: 11. The germline V gene has CDR1 ENHRY and CDR2 SYGVKD. CDR3 length equals 15 residues. The CDR3 bases are TGTGCCATCAAAACCGGGACAGGGATGAGGACTGAAGCTTTCTTT. Translating gives CAIKTGTGMRTEAFF.

Many counts were recorded for this clonotype. The V gene is TRBV20-1, the J gene TRBJ1-6; weak D call: TRBD1 (6 bases). The CDR3 length is 12 residues. The V end lost 6 bases, the J end lost 10 bases, and 13 bases lay between the germline ends. Germline values: CDR1 DFQATT, CDR2 SNEGSKA (reference sequence). CDR3: CSASRTESPLHF. CDR3 nucleotides: TGCAGTGCCTCCCGGACAGAATCACCCCTCCACTTT.

In its sample, this clonotype was seen a few times. The J gene is TRBJ1-2, the V gene TRBV28; unclear D gene. The CDR3 sequence is 12 residues long. The V gene's germline CDR1 is MDHEN and CDR2 SYDVKM. V lost 3 bases and J 2 bases, leaving 4 bases between the germline ends. The CDR3 reads CASSFFNYGYTF. CDR3 DNA sequence: TGTGCCAGCAGTTTCTTCAACTATGGCTACACCTTC.

The V call is TRBV12-5, the J call TRBJ1-1; 10 nucleotides agree with TRBD1. Germline V gives CDR1 LGHNT, CDR2 FRNRAP. This CDR3 comprises 13 residues. Unmatched junction bases numbered 4, after V lost 5 bases and J lost 7 bases. The CDR3 sequence: CASGTRTGGEAFF. The CDR3 coding sequence is TGTGCTAGTGGTACTCGGACAGGGGGTGAAGCTTTCTTT.

CDR3 bases: TGCGCCAGCAGCTTGGCCATAGCGTCGCGAGGAGAGACCCAGTACTTC. Translated: CASSLAIASRGETQYF. This rearrangement joins TRBV5-1 to TRBJ2-5; D might be TRBD2 (5 bases). V dropped 0 bases and J dropped 4 bases, with 16 bases sitting between them. The CDR3 length is 16 residues. CDR1 SGHRS and CDR2 YFSETQ come from the germline V gene. Combining the CDR3 with reference TRBV5-1 and TRBJ2-5 gives the whole variable domain KAGVTQTPRYLIKTRGQQVTLSCSPISGHRSVSWYQQTPGQGLQFLFEYFSETQRNKGNFPGRFSGRQFSNSRSEMNVSTLELGDSALYLCASSLAIASRGETQYFGPGTRLLVL.

J is TRBJ2-3 and V is TRBV9; either TRBD1 or TRBD2 may fit D (5 bases each). CDR1 and CDR2 from the germline V gene are SGDLS and YYNGEE. The V end was cut by 2 bases, the J end by 0 bases, with 10 bases between. The CDR3 sequence is 15 residues long. The CDR3 protein is CASSVGAPSTDTQYF. The CDR3 DNA is TGTGCCAGCAGCGTCGGGGCGCCGAGCACAGATACGCAGTATTTT. Full variable domain (rest looked up from reference TRBV9 and TRBJ2-3): DSGVTQTPKHLITATGQRVTLRCSPRSGDLSVYWYQQSLDQGLQFLIQYYNGEERAKGNILERFSAQQFPDLHSELNLSSLELGDSALYFCASSVGAPSTDTQYFGPGTRLTVL.

The V and J genes are TRBV5-1 and TRBJ2-1; 7 bases line up with TRBD2. Germline V gives CDR1 SGHRS, CDR2 YFSETQ. The CDR3 has 14 amino acids. Trimming at V came to 3 bases and at J to 7 bases, leaving 7 bases not matched to a gene. CDR3 in DNA: TGCGCCAGCAGCTCCCGGGAGGTGGGTAATGAGCAGTTCTTC. The encoded protein is CASSSREVGNEQFF.

This clonotype was recorded a few times. The chain links TRBV20-1 to TRBJ2-7; the match to TRBD1 covers 7 bases. CDR1 DFQATT and CDR2 SNEGSKA come from the germline V gene (reference sequence). The J segment lost 2 bases and the V segment lost 0 bases, leaving 7 bases of the junction unmatched. This CDR3 spans 15 amino acids. DNA for the CDR3: TGCAGTGCTAGAGATTATTTACAGGGGACCTACGAGCAGTACTTC. Its protein product is CSARDYLQGTYEQYF.

This rearrangement joins TRBV5-1 to TRBJ1-6; D is unresolved. This CDR3 spans 13 amino acids. V lost 1 base and J lost 8, with 7 bases in between. Germline loops: CDR1 SGHRS, CDR2 YFSETQ. CDR3 nucleotide sequence: TGCGCCAGCAGCTTGTGGGAGGATTCACCCCTCCACTTT. Its translation: CASSLWEDSPLHF.

This clonotype was found many times. CDR3 loop: CASSYRVRDTQYF. CDR3 in DNA: TGTGCCAGCAGTTACAGGGTTAGAGATACGCAGTATTTT. The chain couples TRBV6-5 to TRBJ2-3; D remains ambiguous. Trimming cost V 2 bases and J 5 bases, with 8 bases left between them. This CDR3 spans 13 amino acids. Germline V CDR1 and CDR2: MNHEY, SVGAGI.

This clonotype was observed a handful of times. The chain couples TRBV28 to TRBJ2-5; D is perhaps TRBD1 (7 bases). Trimming removed 6 bases at V and 8 bases at J, with 22 bases between. CDR3 length: 15 residues. In germline, CDR1 is MDHEN, CDR2 SYDVKM. For the CDR3, the DNA is TGTGCCAGCAGCGTGGGCGGGACAGCAAGTGGTACCCAGTACTTC. This gives the protein CASSVGGTASGTQYF.

This clonotype was picked up a small number of times. The V and J genes are TRBV7-9 and TRBJ1-1, with TRBD1 as a possible D gene (5 bases). V was pared by 4 bases and J by 7 bases, with 19 bases between. Germline assignment: CDR1 SEHNR and CDR2 FQNEAQ (reference sequence). This CDR3 region has 15 residues. The DNA of the CDR3 is TGTGCCAGCAGCTGGGGCCGGGTCCGTCAACATGAAGCTTTCTTT. It specifies CASSWGRVRQHEAFF.

Ten or more counts support this clonotype. V and J are TRBV20-1 and TRBJ1-1, with TRBD1 identical over 7 bases. This CDR3 contains 12 residues. The ends lost 6 bases at V and 3 bases at J; junction bases unmatched: 4. Germline lookup yields CDR1 DFQATT and CDR2 SNEGSKA (reference sequence). The CDR3 sequence is CSASGQYTEAFF. CDR3 nucleotides: TGCAGTGCCTCGGGACAGTACACTGAAGCTTTCTTT.

This clonotype was seen just once. The gene calls are TRBV6-5 and TRBJ2-3; the D call may be TRBD1 or TRBD2 (5 bases each). CDR1 MNHEY and CDR2 SVGAGI come from the germline V gene. The CDR3 runs to 16 residues. V dropped 2 bases and J dropped 2 bases, with 14 bases sitting between them. The CDR3 bases are TGTGCCAGCAGTTACCTCCGGGACGGATACACAGATACGCAGTATTTT. Translated, it gives CASSYLRDGYTDTQYF.

The sample holds a few counts of this clonotype. The chain joins TRBV5-5 to TRBJ2-6; D ambiguous. Germline CDR1 and CDR2: SGHKS and YYEKEE (reference sequence). Trimming shortened V by 4 bases and J by 0 bases, and 8 bases separated the two germline ends. The CDR3 has 15 residues. The CDR3 loop reads CASSQSRSGANVLTF. CDR3 DNA sequence: TGTGCCAGCAGCCAGAGTCGCTCTGGGGCCAACGTCCTGACTTTC.

This clonotype appeared a few times. The chain has TRBV18 and TRBJ2-5, with D perhaps assigned TRBD1 or TRBD2 (5 bases each). Looked up from germline, CDR1 is KGHSH and CDR2 is LQKENI. Trimming took off 6 bases at V and 7 bases at J, with 21 bases between the two ends. The CDR3 is 15 residues long. CDR3 in amino acids: CASSEGRQGLGTQYF. In nucleotides, the CDR3 is TGTGCCAGCTCCGAGGGACGCCAGGGATTGGGGACCCAGTACTTC.

The genes are TRBV20-1 and TRBJ1-1; D call uncertain. V was cut by 1 base and J by 3 bases, with 6 bases left in between. CDR3 length: 12 residues. Germline V CDR1 and CDR2: DFQATT, SNEGSKA (reference sequence). CDR3 sequence: CSARAFDTEAFF. The CDR3 nucleotides are TGCAGTGCTAGAGCCTTTGACACTGAAGCTTTCTTT.

A remark on this clonotype: Likely a read error: the CDR3 ends without its conserved phenylalanine or tryptophan. The chain links TRBV10-3 to TRBJ2-7, with D perhaps TRBD1 or TRBD2 (5 bases each). Germline V gene sequence: CDR1 ENHRY, CDR2 SYGVKD. The CDR3 consists of 13 residues. Trimming left V 4 bases short and J 0 bases short, with 7 bases between. Here the CDR3 DNA reads TGTGCCATCAGTGGGGACGCCTCCTACGAGCAGTACCTC. It is translated as CAISGDASYEQYL.

The rearrangement links TRBV20-1 to TRBJ1-1; D unresolved. Per germline, CDR1 DFQATT and CDR2 SNEGSKA (reference sequence). Trimming removed 0 bases from V and 6 bases from J, with 8 bases in between. The length of the CDR3 is 12 residues. The CDR3, as DNA: TGCAGTGCTAGAGATTGGGCAGCTGAAGCTTTCTTT. Translated, it gives CSARDWAAEAFF.

This clonotype came up many times. The V and J genes are TRBV10-3 and TRBJ2-1; no reliable D call. Trimming shortened V by 0 bases and J by 8 bases, and 8 bases separated the two germline ends. The length of the CDR3 is 13 residues. Per germline, CDR1 ENHRY and CDR2 SYGVKD. DNA of the CDR3: TGTGCCATCAGTGAGTCAAGCCAGCATGAGCAGTTCTTC. Its protein is CAISESSQHEQFF.